A selection of T cell receptor beta chains follows, all from one sample in a study of blood T cells in healthy people across ages. MiXCR was run by TCRdb on the 5' RACE reads, yielding one entry per CDR3 protein. The table records approximately 800,000 distinct CDR3 sequences, about 55% of them present only once. Input material: blood. The receptors here all came from a man aged 80 or over in good health. CDR3s include the opening cysteine and the closing phenylalanine or tryptophan. A D gene is named only where the DNA matches it firmly. Clone size, where shown, is once, few, many, or a class for clones that have expanded.

D gene | clone size | J gene | V gene | CDR3 length | CDR3 DNA | CDR3 protein
NA | NA | TRBJ2-1 | TRBV20-1 | 10 | TGCAGTGCTCCCGTGACTGAGCAGTTCTTC | CSAPVTEQFF
NA | many | TRBJ2-3 | TRBV5-1 | 13 | TGCGCCAGCAGCTTGTCAGCCACAGATACGCAGTATTTT | CASSLSATDTQYF
NA | NA | TRBJ2-4 | TRBV3-1 | 13 | TGTGCCAGCAGCCAAGGACAGACTGTGGAGCAGTACTTC | CASSQGQTVEQYF
NA | NA | TRBJ1-1 | TRBV6-5 | 16 | TGTGCCAGTATGGGGTCCGACTCCGGGTTGGTAGCTGAAGCTTTCTTT | CASMGSDSGLVAEAFF
NA | few | TRBJ1-2 | TRBV11-2 | 13 | TGTGCCAGCAGCTTTGGGTCGGGGTATGGCTACACCTTC | CASSFGSGYGYTF
NA | NA | TRBJ1-5 | TRBV6-5 | 15 | TGTGCCAGCAGCCCGGACGGAGCTTCGGACCGGCCCCAGCATTTT | CASSPDGASDRPQHF
NA | NA | TRBJ2-7 | TRBV29-1 | 14 | TGCAGCGTTGGCCGCTTCGGCAGGCCCTACGAGCAGTACTTC | CSVGRFGRPYEQYF
TRBD2 | few | TRBJ2-5 | TRBV6-5 | 16 | TGTGCCAGCAGTTACTCCGGGGGGGTCCAGGTCGTCGACCAGTACTTC | CASSYSGGVQVVDQYF
TRBD1 | NA | TRBJ2-7 | TRBV7-9 | 14 | TGTGCCAGCAGCCTACAGGGGTTCTCCTACGAGCAGTACTTC | CASSLQGFSYEQYF
NA | once | TRBJ2-5 | TRBV5-1 | 14 | TGCGCCAGCATGGGAGGGGGCGGAGGAGAGACCCAGTACTTC | CASMGGGGGETQYF
NA | NA | TRBJ1-1 | TRBV5-1 | 14 | TGCGCCACCAACCCAGAAGGGCGGGGCACTGAAGCTTTCTTT | CATNPEGRGTEAFF
NA | once | TRBJ1-5 | TRBV20-1 | 15 | TGCAGTGCTAACCCCGCGGGGCAGGGCATCCAGCCCCAGCATTTT | CSANPAGQGIQPQHF
TRBD2 | once | TRBJ2-7 | TRBV20-1 | 16 | TGCAGTCCCCAAATCACCGGGAGGGCCGCCTACAATGAGCAGTACTTC | CSPQITGRAAYNEQYF
TRBD1 | few | TRBJ1-2 | TRBV6-2/TRBV6-3 | 16 | TGTGCCAGCAGTTACTCGCCAGGACAGGGGTACTATGGCTACACCTTC | CASSYSPGQGYYGYTF
NA | NA | TRBJ2-5 | TRBV20-1 | 15 | TGCAGTGCTAGGGGTCACACCACAATTCTACGAGGGCAGTACTTC | CSARGHTTILRGQYF
TRBD2 | NA | TRBJ2-3 | TRBV7-2 | 16 | TGTGCCAGCAGCTTAGTCCCTAGCGGGGGGGCAGATACGCAGTATTTT | CASSLVPSGGADTQYF
TRBD1 | NA | TRBJ2-1 | TRBV7-9 | 14 | TGTGCCAGCAGCGTAGCAGGGACAGACAATGAGCAGTTCTTC | CASSVAGTDNEQFF
NA | NA | TRBJ2-7 | TRBV5-1 | 16 | TGCGCCAGCAGCTTGACACCCGGGAAAACTTTCTACGAGCAGTACTTC | CASSLTPGKTFYEQYF
TRBD1 | many | TRBJ1-2 | TRBV19 | 15 | TGTGCCAGTAGTGGCCCAGGGGGTGCGAACTATGGCTACACCTTC | CASSGPGGANYGYTF
NA | NA | TRBJ2-5 | TRBV12-3/TRBV12-4 | 14 | TGTGCCAGCAGTTTGTTACAGGCCGGGGAGACCCAGTACTTC | CASSLLQAGETQYF
TRBD1 | NA | TRBJ2-1 | TRBV7-8 | 17 | TGTGCCAGCCGTCCCTACTCCGGGACAGGGGCCTACAGTGAGCAGTTCTTC | CASRPYSGTGAYSEQFF